The 8 T cell receptor beta chains given below trace back to one sample, sequenced in a study of radiotherapy plus CTLA-4 blockade in lung cancer. This table comes from immunoSEQ multiplex PCR, and its TCRdb copy is limited to in-frame clones, with some not included. The profile shows tens of thousands of clones, 83% of them singletons. The material was peripheral blood, obtained from a patient treated with radiotherapy plus ipilimumab. These receptor sequences come from a human donor with non-small cell lung cancer who had stable disease on radiotherapy plus ipilimumab.

This chain uses TRBV18 with TRBJ1-4; a weak D match, TRBD1 (5 bases). V was cut by 2 bases and J by 0 bases, with 13 bases left in between. CDR3 length: 17 residues. Germline V gene lookup returns CDR1 KGHSH and CDR2 LQKENI. DNA for the CDR3: TGTGCCAGCTCACCAAATCAGCAGGGTGCAACTAATGAAAAACTGTTTTTT. Translating gives CASSPNQQGATNEKLFF.

This chain's CDR3 is CASSQQGESNQPQHF. CDR3 DNA sequence: TGCGCCAGCAGCCAACAGGGGGAGAGCAATCAGCCCCAGCATTTT. The chain employs TRBV4-1 and TRBJ1-5; 7 nucleotides agree with TRBD1. The CDR3 has 15 residues. Trimming removed 2 bases from V and 1 base from J; junction bases left unmatched: 2. Germline values: CDR1 MGHRA, CDR2 YSYEKL.

In regard to this clone: Other DNA sequences in the sample encode the same CDR3. CDR3 amino acids: CASSRGGNYEQYF. Here the CDR3 DNA reads TGTGCCAGCAGCAGGGGAGGGAACTACGAGCAGTACTTC. V is TRBV11-3 and J is TRBJ2-7; 7 positions match TRBD2. CDR1 is SGHNT and CDR2 is YENEEA in the germline V gene. The CDR3 totals 13 residues. Trimming took 5 bases from V and 3 from J; bases not matched to a gene: 4.

The rearrangement uses TRBV7-2 and TRBJ2-7; D may be TRBD2 (6 bases). Germline CDR1 reads SGHTA; CDR2 reads FQGNSA. This CDR3 has 15 amino acids. Trimming cost V 2 bases and J 1 base, with 12 bases left between them. CDR3 bases: TGTGCCAGCAGCTTACGGGGGAATCCGTCCTACGAGCAGTACTTC. Translated: CASSLRGNPSYEQYF.

The chain recombines TRBV6-1 with TRBJ1-5; no definite D call. The CDR3 consists of 14 residues. CDR1 and CDR2 (germline): MNHNS, SASEGT. V lost 7 bases to trimming and J lost 1 base, with 11 bases between them. The CDR3 DNA reads TGTGCCAGCAACGAGGGAATGAGCAATCAGCCCCAGCATTTT. This encodes CASNEGMSNQPQHF.

V usage is TRBV5-1 and J usage is TRBJ2-5, with TRBD1 identical over 11 bases. The J segment lost 4 bases and the V segment lost 5 bases, leaving 7 bases of the junction unmatched. There are 15 residues in the CDR3. CDR1 is SGHRS and CDR2 is YFSETQ in the germline V gene. The CDR3 sequence: CASSRGQGATETQYF. The CDR3 coding sequence is TGCGCCAGCAGTCGCGGACAGGGGGCGACAGAGACCCAGTACTTC.

The V call is TRBV7-6, the J call TRBJ2-2; maybe TRBD1 (6 bases). Looked up from germline, CDR1 is SGHVS and CDR2 is FNYEAQ. Between the trimmed V and J ends, which lost 0 bases and 3 bases, there was a span of 8 bases. The length of the CDR3 is 15 residues. CDR3 loop: CASSLAGGYTGELFF. The DNA for the CDR3 is TGTGCCAGCAGCTTAGCTGGGGGCTACACCGGGGAGCTGTTTTTT. Full variable domain (remainder filled in from reference TRBV7-6 and TRBJ2-2): GAGVSQSPRYKVTKRGQDVALRCDPISGHVSLYWYRQALGQGPEFLTYFNYEAQQDKSGLPNDRFSAERPEGSISTLTIQRTEQRDSAMYRCASSLAGGYTGELFFGEGSRLTVL.

The rearrangement joins TRBV7-3 to TRBJ2-5, with 12 bases identical to TRBD2. V lost 4 bases to trimming and J lost 2 bases; unmatched junction nucleotides: 8. In germline, CDR1 is SGHTA, CDR2 FQGTGA. This CDR3 has 17 amino acids. The CDR3, as DNA: TGTGCCAGCAGCTCCACCCGACTAGCGGGAGCTCAAGAGACCCAGTACTTC. Residues: CASSSTRLAGAQETQYF.